This T cell receptor (beta chain) stems from a study of shared clonotypes between healthy human individuals. Study in general: Plates per donor: three CD4 naive, three CD4 memory, two CD8 naive, one CD8 memory. General study findings and limits: What limited the represented genetic and exposure-history diversity was the small number of donors. Relative to memory subsets, naive subsets generally showed larger estimated richness.

Trimming stripped 7 bases from V and 2 bases from J, with 15 bases between. The CDR3 has 14 residues. The germline V gene has CDR1 SGHRS and CDR2 YFSETQ. The assay was immunoSEQ multiplex PCR, and TCRdb's table has in-frame clones only and misses some. The table lists 600,000 to 750,000 clones, more than 70% of them singletons, with less than 2% in the top ten. The study enrolled healthy HIV-negative adults without recent acute infections or vaccinations as donors. This clone was observed a handful of times. The antigen is not known. The TCR originated in a woman aged 25 to 39 in good health. V is TRBV5-1 and J is TRBJ1-1, with D unclear. The sample taken for sequencing was memory CD4+ T cells sorted from blood. Subset: CD45RA-negative fraction. This chain's CDR3 is CASRIAGINTEAFF. The CDR3 DNA follows: TGCGCCAGCCGCATCGCCGGAATTAACACTGAAGCTTTCTTT.